Each of the 5 T cell receptor beta chains below was sequenced from the same sample in a study of blood T cell repertoires in COVID-19. The assay was immunoSEQ multiplex PCR, and TCRdb's table has in-frame clones only and misses some. The table records 180,000 or so clones, approximately 80% of them present only once. Source material: PBMCs or T cells enriched from blood (not recorded which). The source is a man aged 55 to 70 who had been exposed to COVID-19.

The V call is TRBV28, the J call TRBJ2-1, with D possibly being TRBD2 (6 bases). The CDR3 sequence is 15 residues long. Germline V gene data show CDR1 as MDHEN and CDR2 as SYDVKM. V lost 3 bases, J lost 0 bases, and 9 bases lay in between. CDR3 sequence reads: CASSFVSGSYNEQFF. CDR3 sequence (DNA): TGTGCCAGCAGTTTCGTTAGCGGCTCCTACAATGAGCAGTTCTTC.

This chain links TRBV5-1 with TRBJ2-5; TRBD2 aligns across 7 bases. Per germline, CDR1 SGHRS and CDR2 YFSETQ. Losses at the gene ends were 1 base for V and 0 bases for J; bases not matched to a gene: 3. This CDR3 comprises 15 residues. As DNA, the CDR3 is TGCGCCAGCAGCTTGAGCGGGACGTACCAAGAGACCCAGTACTTC. This codes for CASSLSGTYQETQYF.

This chain uses TRBV5-1 with TRBJ1-2; possibly TRBD1 for D (5 bases). Per the germline V gene, CDR1 is SGHRS and CDR2 is YFSETQ. The CDR3 has 18 amino acids. The ends were cut back, 3 bases at V and 4 bases at J, with 25 bases in the middle. The CDR3 region has the DNA TGCGCCAGCAGCTCGAGAACAGGTTCCGGATACTTGTCCTATGGCTACACCTTC. Amino acids: CASSSRTGSGYLSYGYTF.

CDR3 DNA sequence: TGTGCCAGCAGTTCCCTCGGGGAAAAACTGTTTTTT. Its translation is CASSSLGEKLFF. The chain uses TRBV28 and TRBJ1-4; no reliable D call. This CDR3 has 12 amino acids. The germline CDR1 and CDR2 sequences are MDHEN and SYDVKM. The V gene lost 4 bases and the J gene lost 8 bases, with 8 bases spanning the gap.

J is TRBJ2-7 and V is TRBV30, with TRBD1 matching over 7 bases. The CDR3 is made up of 15 amino acids. The V and J ends lost 0 bases and 3 bases, in that order; junction bases with no gene match: 8. Per the germline V gene, CDR1 is GTSNPN and CDR2 is SVGIG (reference sequence). CDR3 nucleotides: TGTGCCTGGAGTGTAGGTACAGGGGTGGTCTACGAGCAGTACTTC. Translation: CAWSVGTGVVYEQYF.